This is a list of T cell receptor beta chains from one sample in a study of molecular identifiers for immune sequencing clone quantification. TCRdb reprocessed the PCR reads via MiXCR and lists one record per CDR3 protein. The table has about half a million distinct CDR3 sequences, around 23% seen once. Sequences were obtained from naive CD8+ T cells from blood, with Jurkat cell RNA spiked in. These receptors were taken from a human donor in good health. Some libraries in this study had Jurkat cell RNA spiked in. CDR3s leave out the opening cysteine and the closing phenylalanine or tryptophan. The order of the fields is CDR3 protein, D gene, J gene, V gene, clone size. A D gene is named only where the DNA matches it firmly. Clone size, where shown, is once, few, many, or a class for clones that have expanded.

ASKKTGEAF | . | TRBJ1-1 | TRBV4-1 | many
AWSVGRGLKAF | TRBD1 | TRBJ1-1 | TRBV30 | .
ASSLTGQGNEKLF | TRBD1 | TRBJ1-4 | TRBV7-9 | few
ASSFGSGGITDTQY | TRBD2 | TRBJ2-3 | TRBV7-2 | many
ASRVALTDTQY | . | TRBJ2-3 | TRBV2 | many
ASSVEDRAEAF | TRBD1 | TRBJ1-1 | TRBV9 | .
SARDRARSSYEQY | . | TRBJ2-7 | TRBV20-1 | many
ASSPPIGWGQSYEQY | . | TRBJ2-7 | TRBV7-9 | .
ASSYDEWGNIQY | . | TRBJ2-4 | TRBV6-2/TRBV6-3 | .
AWSKLGGYNEQF | . | TRBJ2-1 | TRBV30 | .
ASSLLPDNIQY | . | TRBJ2-4 | TRBV7-9 | many
AISEGRDPQH | . | TRBJ1-5 | TRBV10-3 | few
ASSAGISYEQY | . | TRBJ2-7 | TRBV2 | few
SARGGGLNEQF | . | TRBJ2-1 | TRBV20-1 | .
ASSEGPGQIIGYT | TRBD1 | TRBJ1-2 | TRBV2 | .
ASSSRNRDRDQAF | TRBD1 | TRBJ1-1 | TRBV5-5 | few